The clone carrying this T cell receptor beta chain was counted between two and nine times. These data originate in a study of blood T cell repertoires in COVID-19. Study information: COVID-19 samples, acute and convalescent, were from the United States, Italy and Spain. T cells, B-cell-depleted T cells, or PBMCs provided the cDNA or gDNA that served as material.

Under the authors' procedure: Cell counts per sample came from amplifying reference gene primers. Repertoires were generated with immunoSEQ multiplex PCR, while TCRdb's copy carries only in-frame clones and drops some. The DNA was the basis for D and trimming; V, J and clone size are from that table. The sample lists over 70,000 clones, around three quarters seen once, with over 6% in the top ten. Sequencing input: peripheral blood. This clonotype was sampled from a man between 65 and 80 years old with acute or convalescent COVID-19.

The CDR3 sequence: CASSLTGVNTDTQYF. CDR3 DNA sequence: TGCGCCAGCAGCTTGACAGGGGTTAACACAGATACGCAGTATTTT. The chain links TRBV5-1 to TRBJ2-3; TRBD1 matches 7 bases. V was pared by 1 base and J by 2 bases, with 4 bases of the junction left unmatched. Germline assignment: CDR1 SGHRS and CDR2 YFSETQ. This CDR3 region has 15 residues.